This T cell receptor (beta chain) derives from a study of blood T cell repertoires in COVID-19. Study summary: Some COVID-19 samples were acute and others convalescent; all came from the United States, Italy and Spain.

Assay: immunoSEQ multiplex PCR; the TCRdb copy retains only in-frame clones and omits some. The sample carries 20,000 to 25,000 clones, around 90% recorded once. Germline lookup yields CDR1 MDHEN and CDR2 SYDVKM. V was clipped by 9 bases and J by 4 bases; unmatched bases: 5. The CDR3 has 13 amino acids. The sequence derives from a human donor with active COVID-19. The donor label of this sample is uncertain. This sequence joins TRBV28 and TRBJ2-3, with 9 bases lining up with TRBD1. Sequencing was carried out using peripheral blood. The CDR3 bases are TGTGCCAGTTGGACAGGGGATTCAGATACGCAGTATTTT. The encoded protein is CASWTGDSDTQYF.